Below, 21 T cell receptor beta chains from the same sample are listed, as sequenced in a study of shared clonotypes between healthy human individuals. The table came from immunoSEQ multiplex PCR; TCRdb's copy has only in-frame clones and leaves some out. The data hold 2 million to 2.5 million clones, with more than 85% observed a single time. The sample taken for sequencing was naive CD4+ T cells from PBMCs. Described subset: CD45RA+ positively selected. These receptor sequences come from a man between 18 and 35 years old in good health. Some clones in this sample may be carry-over from other donors' samples.

The gene calls are TRBV4-2 and TRBJ2-7; D is perhaps TRBD2 (5 bases). Per germline, CDR1 LGHNA and CDR2 YNFKEQ. This CDR3 has 14 amino acids. Trimming cost V 3 bases and J 4 bases, with 13 bases left between them. The CDR3 sequence is CASSQTGLVYEQYF. Written as DNA, the CDR3 is TGTGCCAGCAGCCAGACCGGACTTGTTTACGAGCAGTACTTC.

The chain joins TRBV2 to TRBJ1-1; no firm D call. CDR3 length: 14 amino acids. Germline assignment: CDR1 SNHLY and CDR2 FYNNEI. Between the trimmed V and J ends, which lost 8 bases and 1 base, there was a span of 14 bases. The CDR3 sequence is CASLLREGNTEAFF. The CDR3, as DNA: TGTGCCAGCCTCCTAAGGGAAGGGAACACTGAAGCTTTCTTT.

The chain has TRBV4-3 and TRBJ2-4; 9 bases map to TRBD2. Germline CDR1 is LGHNA and CDR2 is YSLEER. The CDR3 has 17 residues. Trimming cost V 0 bases and J 6 bases; bases outside gene matches: 9. CDR3 region: CASSQDPPSGKGNIQYF. CDR3 bases: TGCGCCAGCAGCCAAGATCCCCCTAGCGGGAAGGGAAACATTCAGTACTTC.

The CDR3 is CASSEDRWGLGTGELFF. The CDR3 bases are TGTGCCAGCAGTGAAGACCGCTGGGGGCTCGGCACCGGGGAGCTGTTTTTT. The J gene is TRBJ2-2, the V gene TRBV2, with a tentative D call TRBD1 (6 bases). Germline loops: CDR1 SNHLY, CDR2 FYNNEI. CDR3 length: 17 residues. The V gene lost 1 base and the J gene lost 4 bases, with 16 bases spanning the gap.

This chain joins TRBV28 and TRBJ2-7; D may be TRBD2 (6 bases). This CDR3 has 15 residues. The V end lost 0 bases, the J end lost 2 bases, and 11 bases lay between the germline ends. The germline gives CDR1 MDHEN, CDR2 SYDVKM. The CDR3 region has the DNA TGTGCCAGCAGTTTATGGGCTAGCGCCACCTACGAGCAGTACTTC. Translating it yields CASSLWASATYEQYF.

CDR3 sequence (DNA): TGTGCCTACTCTAGCGGGGCCCTTCAAGAGACCCAGTACTTC. Translation gives CAYSSGALQETQYF. V gene TRBV30 combines with J gene TRBJ2-5, with 9 positions matching TRBD2. V shed 7 bases and J 2 bases; nucleotides not matched to a gene: 8. Germline loops: CDR1 GTSNPN, CDR2 SVGIG (reference sequence). This CDR3 is 14 amino acids long.

The chain couples TRBV7-2 to TRBJ1-3; the D gene is possibly TRBD1 (5 bases). V was clipped by 5 bases and J by 4 bases, with 15 bases between them. CDR1 and CDR2 (germline): SGHTA, FQGNSA. The CDR3 spans 15 residues. Here the CDR3 DNA reads TGTGCCAGCAGCGCAAATAGCGGGGGAGGAAACACCATATATTTT. It encodes CASSANSGGGNTIYF. The full variable domain, its missing parts supplied by reference TRBV7-2 and TRBJ1-3, is GAGVSQSPSNKVTEKGKDVELRCDPISGHTALYWYRQSLGQGLEFLIYFQGNSAPDKSGLPSDRFSAERTGGSVSTLTIQRTQQEDSAVYLCASSANSGGGNTIYFGEGSWLTVV.

The CDR3 DNA follows: TGTGCCAGCAGCTTAGCGGCGGTGGAATACAATGAGCAGTTCTTC. Its protein product is CASSLAAVEYNEQFF. This rearrangement joins TRBV7-2 to TRBJ2-1; D not certain. The ends were cut back, 0 bases at V and 4 bases at J, with 10 bases in the middle. CDR3 length: 15 residues. The V gene's germline CDR1 is SGHTA and CDR2 FQGNSA.

The chain couples TRBV19 to TRBJ2-5; D unresolved. Germline V lookup: CDR1 LNHDA, CDR2 SQIVND (reference sequence). This CDR3 is 11 amino acids long. V lost 4 bases, J lost 3 bases, and 3 bases lay in between. This chain's CDR3 is CASSKEETQYF. The CDR3 bases are TGTGCCAGTAGTAAGGAAGAGACCCAGTACTTC.

The chain is built from TRBV7-9 and TRBJ2-4, with 8 bases lining up with TRBD1. The J segment lost 9 bases and the V segment lost 5 bases, leaving 9 bases of the junction unmatched. This CDR3 comprises 14 residues. Germline lookup yields CDR1 SEHNR and CDR2 FQNEAQ (reference sequence). In DNA, the CDR3 is TGTGCCAGCAGCCCGTACGGACAGGGCAGCATTCAGTACTTC. Its translation is CASSPYGQGSIQYF.

V is TRBV7-2 and J is TRBJ2-3, with TRBD2 identical over 7 bases. Trimming took 9 bases from V and 0 from J; bases not matched to a gene: 12. The CDR3 runs to 16 residues. Germline lookup yields CDR1 SGHTA and CDR2 FQGNSA. The CDR3 sequence is CASQLVGRGSTDTQYF. CDR3 nucleotide sequence: TGTGCCAGTCAGCTAGTGGGGCGGGGGAGCACAGATACGCAGTATTTT.

V is TRBV10-3 and J is TRBJ2-5; D ambiguous. The V end lost 3 bases, the J end lost 2 bases, and 10 bases lay between the germline ends. CDR1 and CDR2 from the germline V gene are ENHRY and SYGVKD. The CDR3 runs to 14 residues. CDR3 amino acids: CAISEIAQQETQYF. For the CDR3, the DNA is TGTGCCATCAGTGAAATCGCCCAGCAAGAGACCCAGTACTTC.

The chain links TRBV5-8 to TRBJ1-4; a possible D gene is TRBD1 (6 bases). Trimming removed 5 bases at V and 8 bases at J, with 16 bases between. Germline V gene data show CDR1 as SGHTS and CDR2 as YDEGEE. The CDR3 length is 14 residues. CDR3 region: CASRRGGVREKLFF. The CDR3 bases are TGTGCCAGCAGACGGGGGGGCGTTCGGGAAAAACTGTTTTTT.

To note about this clone: Other DNA sequences from this sample encode an identical CDR3 as well. V is TRBV15 and J is TRBJ1-1; D is uncertain. This CDR3 comprises 14 residues. The V and J ends lost 2 bases and 1 base respectively, with 8 bases between them. Germline assignment: CDR1 LNHNV and CDR2 YYDKDF (reference sequence). This chain's CDR3 is CATSRPDGNTEAFF. The DNA for the CDR3 is TGTGCCACCAGCAGACCCGACGGGAACACTGAAGCTTTCTTT.

The rearrangement links TRBV30 to TRBJ2-1; perhaps TRBD2 as D (5 bases). Germline V gene sequence: CDR1 GTSNPN, CDR2 SVGIG (reference sequence). This CDR3 spans 14 amino acids. V lost 7 bases and J lost 4, with 17 bases in between. The CDR3 nucleotides are TGTGCCTCCTCAACTAGAGAGACATACAATGAGCAGTTCTTC. Translating it yields CASSTRETYNEQFF.

The chain combines TRBV2 with TRBJ2-3, with D tentatively TRBD2 (6 bases). This CDR3 is 14 amino acids long. The germline V gene has CDR1 SNHLY and CDR2 FYNNEI. V was pared by 6 bases and J by 4 bases, with 14 bases between. The CDR3 DNA sequence: TGTGCCAGCAGCCAGGGACTGCAGCCAGATACGCAGTATTTT. Translation gives CASSQGLQPDTQYF.

The chain carries TRBV6-6 and TRBJ2-7; perhaps TRBD1 as D (6 bases). In germline, CDR1 is MNHNY, CDR2 SVGAGI (reference sequence). The CDR3 length is 14 residues. The germline V and J ends were trimmed by 6 bases and 3 bases, with 15 bases remaining between them. CDR3 region: CASRRTDRDYEQYF. DNA of the CDR3: TGTGCCAGCAGACGGACAGATCGCGACTACGAGCAGTACTTC.

The genes are TRBV2 and TRBJ2-1; D not resolved. The CDR3 runs 10 residues. Germline CDR1 reads SNHLY; CDR2 reads FYNNEI. V gave up 4 bases and J gave up 7 bases, with 2 bases separating them. CDR3 coding DNA: TGTGCCAGCAGTGGGAATGAGCAGTTCTTC. This translates into CASSGNEQFF. Together with reference TRBV2 and TRBJ2-1, the CDR3 gives the full variable domain: EPEVTQTPSHQVTQMGQEVILRCVPISNHLYFYWYRQILGQKVEFLVSFYNNEISEKSEIFDDQFSVERPDGSNFTLKIRSTKLEDSAMYFCASSGNEQFFGPGTRLTVL.

The chain recombines TRBV6-6 with TRBJ2-7; D is possibly TRBD1 (6 bases). The V gene lost 5 bases and the J gene lost 4 bases, with 21 bases spanning the gap. This CDR3 is built from 16 residues. From germline, CDR1 is MNHNY and CDR2 SVGAGI (reference sequence). The CDR3 nucleotides are TGTGCCAGCAGTCACAGGGTAGTCCCGAGAAGTTACGAGCAGTACTTC. It yields the protein CASSHRVVPRSYEQYF.

The chain links TRBV11-2 to TRBJ1-2; D call uncertain. V was trimmed by 0 bases and J by 4 bases, leaving 9 bases between them. Germline CDR1 is SGHAT and CDR2 is FQNNGV. CDR3 size: 14 residues. The CDR3, as DNA: TGTGCCAGCAGCTTAGAGTGGTCGGGCTATGGCTACACCTTC. Its translation is CASSLEWSGYGYTF.

This clone has only a few counts. Here the CDR3 reads CASSLNSGAYEQYF. CDR3 nucleotides: TGTGCCAGCAGCTTGAATAGCGGAGCCTACGAGCAGTACTTC. J is TRBJ2-7 and V is TRBV5-4; possible D gene TRBD2, 6 bases. Germline CDR1 SGHNT, CDR2 YYREEE (reference sequence). The CDR3 length is 14 residues. Trimming stripped 1 base from V and 2 bases from J, with 10 bases between.